The 24 T cell receptor beta chains listed next were all sequenced from one sample in a study of blood T cell repertoires in COVID-19. TCRdb's copy holds only in-frame clones and misses some; the assay was immunoSEQ multiplex PCR. The sample shows around 70,000 clones, approximately 83% of them seen only once. Sequencing was performed on peripheral blood. Every receptor here comes from a human donor in a cohort sampled during active COVID-19.

The chain couples TRBV6-1 to TRBJ1-5; D remains ambiguous. The CDR3 spans 12 residues. The germline gives CDR1 MNHNS, CDR2 SASEGT. V dropped 3 bases and J dropped 6 bases, with 6 bases sitting between them. The CDR3, as DNA: TGTGCCAGCAGTGATCTCCTTCAGCCCCAGCATTTT. It yields the protein CASSDLLQPQHF.

The chain links TRBV2 to TRBJ2-1; 9 nucleotides agree with TRBD2. This CDR3 comprises 16 residues. Germline loops: CDR1 SNHLY, CDR2 FYNNEI. V dropped 1 base and J dropped 8; count of bases not matched to a gene: 9. Here the CDR3 reads CASSEVAGGRMDEQFF. The DNA for the CDR3 is TGTGCCAGCAGTGAAGTGGCGGGGGGGCGAATGGATGAGCAGTTCTTC.

The genes are TRBV12-3 or TRBV12-4 and TRBJ2-7, with TRBD1 matching 11 bases. Trimming removed 5 bases from V and 7 bases from J; junction bases left unmatched: 4. The CDR3 sequence is 13 residues long. Here the CDR3 DNA reads TGTGCCAGCAGTGGACAGGGGGCGGGGGAGCAGTACTTC. This codes for CASSGQGAGEQYF.

The table lists this clone with a few counts. The chain employs TRBV6-2 or TRBV6-3 and TRBJ2-5; TRBD1 aligns across 8 bases. This CDR3 has 16 residues. Germline CDR1 reads MNHEY; CDR2 reads SVGEGT. V shed 5 bases and J 2 bases; nucleotides not matched to a gene: 10. The CDR3 coding sequence is TGTGCCAGCAGTACCTTCCCAGGGGGCGGGCAAGAGACCCAGTACTTC. Protein sequence: CASSTFPGGGQETQYF.

This clone appeared once. V usage is TRBV10-1 and J usage is TRBJ2-3; 8 bases are a match to TRBD2. The V gene's germline CDR1 is WNHNN and CDR2 SYGVQD (reference sequence). J lost 2 bases, V lost 8 bases, and 9 bases had no gene match. The CDR3 covers 15 residues. This chain's CDR3 is CASPQRTSLTDTQYF. The CDR3 nucleotides read TGCGCCAGCCCACAAAGGACTAGCCTCACAGATACGCAGTATTTT.

The chain joins TRBV5-1 to TRBJ2-2; 10 bases match TRBD1. CDR3 length equals 14 residues. The germline CDR1 and CDR2 sequences are SGHRS and YFSETQ. V dropped 4 bases and J dropped 7; count of bases not matched to a gene: 4. Here the CDR3 reads CASSPGTGVGELFF. The CDR3 DNA follows: TGCGCCAGCAGCCCGGGGACAGGGGTCGGGGAGCTGTTTTTT.

CDR3 sequence: CASRLLAGGYEQYF. Written as DNA, the CDR3 is TGTGCCAGCAGACTACTAGCGGGGGGCTACGAGCAGTACTTC. The chain employs TRBV6-5 and TRBJ2-7; 12 nucleotides match TRBD2. Trimming cost V 6 bases and J 3 bases; bases outside gene matches: 3. Germline V lookup: CDR1 MNHEY, CDR2 SVGAGI. The length of the CDR3 is 14 residues.

J is TRBJ2-3 and V is TRBV2; D is perhaps TRBD2 (5 bases). The length of the CDR3 is 15 residues. Germline V gene sequence: CDR1 SNHLY, CDR2 FYNNEI. Trimming shortened V by 5 bases and J by 1 base, and 13 bases separated the two germline ends. The CDR3 DNA is TGTGCCAGCAGTCCACCCGGGGTTGGCACAGATACGCAGTATTTT. Protein sequence: CASSPPGVGTDTQYF.

V gene TRBV5-1 combines with J gene TRBJ1-1, with unresolved D. Germline V CDR1 and CDR2: SGHRS, YFSETQ. This CDR3 spans 13 amino acids. V lost 2 bases to trimming and J lost 4 bases, with 9 bases between them. The chain's CDR3 is CASSFLYSTEAFF. The CDR3 bases are TGCGCCAGCAGCTTTCTATATTCCACTGAAGCTTTCTTT.

This clone was seen only once. The chain couples TRBV11-1 to TRBJ1-4, with 8 bases that match TRBD1. V trimming: 5 bases; J trimming: 4 bases; junction bases outside the gene matches: 9. CDR1 SGHAT and CDR2 FQDESV come from the germline V gene (reference sequence). The CDR3 has 16 residues. CDR3 coding DNA: TGTGCCAGCAGCCGACGACAGGGGAAGTATAATGAAAAACTGTTTTTT. This sequence encodes CASSRRQGKYNEKLFF.

V gene TRBV4-3 combines with J gene TRBJ1-6; a weak D match, TRBD1 (5 bases). Germline assignment: CDR1 LGHNA and CDR2 YSLEER. V was trimmed by 0 bases and J by 7 bases, leaving 7 bases between them. CDR3 length equals 14 residues. CDR3 DNA: TGCGCCAGCAGCCAAGAAACAGGCAATTCACCCCTCCACTTT. Its protein product is CASSQETGNSPLHF.

The rearrangement uses TRBV4-3 and TRBJ2-1, with D perhaps TRBD1 (6 bases). The CDR3 is 13 residues long. The V gene's germline CDR1 is LGHNA and CDR2 YSLEER. Trimming left V 4 bases short and J 6 bases short, with 10 bases between. CDR3 in DNA: TGCGCCAGCAGCCGAGACAGGATCAATGAGCAGTTCTTC. Protein: CASSRDRINEQFF.

This clone was seen only once. V usage is TRBV7-2 and J usage is TRBJ2-7; 9 bases fit TRBD2. V shed 2 bases and J 4 bases; nucleotides not matched to a gene: 6. CDR3 size: 15 residues. CDR1 is SGHTA, CDR2 FQGNSA, per germline. CDR3 in amino acids: CASSLSGGLQYEQYF. As DNA, the CDR3 is TGTGCCAGCAGCTTAAGCGGGGGGCTCCAATACGAGCAGTACTTC.

V usage is TRBV11-2 and J usage is TRBJ2-5; D not certain. Germline-derived CDR1 and CDR2 are SGHAT and FQNNGV. V was clipped by 6 bases and J by 0 bases, with 5 bases between them. This CDR3 contains 12 residues. This chain's CDR3 is CASSYNQETQYF. The CDR3 nucleotides read TGTGCCAGCAGTTACAACCAAGAGACCCAGTACTTC.

The chain has TRBV3-1 (or the pseudogene TRBV3-2) and TRBJ1-1; 8 nucleotides agree with TRBD1. The junction had 13 bases not matched to a gene; V was cut back by 5 bases and J by 14 bases. This CDR3 comprises 13 residues. Germline CDR1 and CDR2: LGHDT and YNNKEL (reference sequence). For the CDR3, the DNA is TGTGCCAGCAGCTACAGGGACAGGCCTCCGTTATTCTTT. This gives the protein CASSYRDRPPLFF.

The chain is built from TRBV7-2 and TRBJ1-4, with a tentative D call TRBD1 (5 bases). Germline V CDR1 and CDR2: SGHTA, FQGNSA. This CDR3 has 14 residues. V dropped 5 bases and J dropped 2 bases, with 9 bases sitting between them. This CDR3 is CASSSRGTNEKLFF. The CDR3 coding sequence is TGTGCCAGCAGCAGCCGGGGGACTAATGAAAAACTGTTTTTT.

This chain joins TRBV11-2 and TRBJ2-1; 7 bases are a match to TRBD2. In germline, CDR1 is SGHAT, CDR2 FQNNGV. CDR3 length: 15 amino acids. Unmatched junction bases numbered 10, after V lost 3 bases and J lost 8 bases. CDR3 sequence (DNA): TGTGCCAGCAGCTTCCTCAACGGGGGGTTTGATGAGCAGTTCTTC. Its translation: CASSFLNGGFDEQFF.

This chain joins TRBV29-1 and TRBJ2-5, with a possible D match to TRBD2 (5 bases). The CDR3 loop spans 13 amino acids. Germline CDR1 reads SQVTM; CDR2 reads ANQGSEA. Deletions cut 5 bases from V and 5 bases from J, with 15 bases between. CDR3 sequence reads: CSVTTRPGETQYF. CDR3 sequence (DNA): TGCAGCGTTACCACTAGACCCGGGGAGACCCAGTACTTC.

The CDR3 sequence: CASSFDRGLRTSNYGYTF. CDR3 DNA sequence: TGTGCCAGCAGCTTCGACAGGGGGCTACGAACTTCTAACTATGGCTACACCTTC. The chain couples TRBV11-2 to TRBJ1-2; 10 nucleotides line up with TRBD1. Per the germline V gene, CDR1 is SGHAT and CDR2 is FQNNGV. V gave up 3 bases and J gave up 0 bases; unmatched junction bases: 10. There are 18 residues in the CDR3.

This rearrangement joins TRBV14 to TRBJ1-3; D is uncertain. This CDR3 is 13 amino acids long. V lost 4 bases and J 3 bases, leaving 7 bases between the germline ends. Germline lookup yields CDR1 SGHDN and CDR2 FVKESK. CDR3 region: CASSPRIGNTIYF. In DNA, the CDR3 is TGTGCCAGCAGCCCGCGGATTGGAAACACCATATATTTT.

The chain has TRBV10-1 and TRBJ2-2; TRBD2 matches at 10 bases. V was pared by 6 bases and J by 1 base, with 5 bases of the junction left unmatched. The length of the CDR3 is 16 residues. CDR1 is WNHNN and CDR2 is SYGVQD in the germline V gene (reference sequence). CDR3: CASSDASGGNTGELFF. The CDR3 DNA reads TGCGCCAGCAGCGACGCTAGCGGGGGGAACACCGGGGAGCTGTTTTTT.

This clone was seen a single time. The V gene is TRBV7-7, the J gene TRBJ2-3; D possibly corresponds to TRBD2 (6 bases). Trimming removed 4 bases from V and 3 bases from J, with 17 bases in between. This CDR3 has 16 amino acids. CDR1 SSHAT and CDR2 FNYEAQ come from the germline V gene (reference sequence). The CDR3 protein is CASSSGTHPVTDTQYF. CDR3 DNA: TGTGCCAGCAGCTCCGGGACTCATCCTGTGACAGATACGCAGTATTTT.

With respect to this clone: One junction end disagrees with the germline gene, perhaps due to a read error. V is TRBV7-2 and J is TRBJ2-7; 7 bases map to TRBD1. The CDR3 is made up of 14 amino acids. Germline lookup yields CDR1 SGHTA and CDR2 FQGNSA. CDR3 nucleotide sequence: TGTGCCGGCAGCTTCACCGGGACAGCCTACGAGCAGTACTTC. Its protein is CAGSFTGTAYEQYF.

The chain employs TRBV3-1 (or the pseudogene TRBV3-2) and TRBJ2-2; TRBD2 matches at 7 bases. The CDR3 is made up of 15 amino acids. Germline lookup yields CDR1 LGHDT and CDR2 YNNKEL (reference sequence). The ends lost 4 bases at V and 4 bases at J; junction bases unmatched: 6. This CDR3 reads CASSPMTGGTGELFF. CDR3 in DNA: TGTGCCAGCAGCCCTATGACGGGGGGCACCGGGGAGCTGTTTTTT.